Listed below are T cell receptor beta chains from one sample, sequenced in a study of blood T cells in healthy people across ages. TCRdb analysed the 5' RACE reads with MiXCR anew, one entry per CDR3 protein. The sample carries roughly 1 million distinct CDR3 sequences, approximately 26% recorded once. The same sample was also studied in work on T cells of mothers and their children.

Sequencing was performed on blood. The receptor set was obtained from a girl under 10 years old in good health. Both conserved end residues are part of each CDR3. A D gene is named only where the DNA matches it firmly. Size is stated for part of the rows, as once, few or many counts, or as a class when the clone is expanded.

abundance	v_gene	j_gene	d_gene	CDR3nt	CDR3aa
.	TRBV5-1	TRBJ1-1	.	TGCGCCAGCAGGAAGGACGAAGCGAACACTGAAGCTTTCTTT	CASRKDEANTEAFF
.	TRBV12-3/TRBV12-4	TRBJ2-4	.	TGTGCCAGCAGTTTAGTCATAAACATTCAGTACTTC	CASSLVINIQYF
.	TRBV7-2	TRBJ2-5	.	TGTGCCAGCAGACAGCCTCCTGGGGCGACCCAGTACTTC	CASRQPPGATQYF
few	TRBV25-1	TRBJ1-1	.	TGTGCCAGCAGTGATGCGAGGGGTGACAATGAAGCTTTCTTT	CASSDARGDNEAFF
few	TRBV7-9	TRBJ2-2	.	TGTGCCAGCAGCCCTGTGTGGGGAGCCGGGGAGCTGTTTTTT	CASSPVWGAGELFF
.	TRBV7-9	TRBJ1-1	.	TGTGCCAGCAGCCTCAACGACGGGGGGAGGGCTTTCTTT	CASSLNDGGRAFF
many	TRBV13	TRBJ2-7	.	TGTGCCAGCAGTGATTCCTACGAGCAGTACTTC	CASSDSYEQYF
.	TRBV11-2	TRBJ1-2	TRBD1	TGTGCCAGCAGCCCCCGTCCCGGGACAGGGATTGGTGGCTACACCTTC	CASSPRPGTGIGGYTF
few	TRBV24-1	TRBJ1-5	.	TGTGCCACCAGTGATTGGAGGAGTAAGGGACAGCCCCAGCATTTT	CATSDWRSKGQPQHF
few	TRBV12-3/TRBV12-4	TRBJ1-4	.	TGTGCCAGCAATAAAGGGCGGCTAGGGGAAAAACTGTTTTTT	CASNKGRLGEKLFF
few	TRBV29-1	TRBJ2-2	.	TGCAGCGCCAGGGTGGGGGCCGGGGAGCTGTTTTTT	CSARVGAGELFF
.	TRBV15	TRBJ2-7	.	TGTGCCACCAGCAAAGGGGCGGGGGCCGCCTACGAGCAGTACTTC	CATSKGAGAAYEQYF
.	TRBV11-2	TRBJ2-7	.	TGTGCCAGCAGCTCCTCTACCGACAACGAGCAGTACTTC	CASSSSTDNEQYF
.	TRBV2	TRBJ1-2	.	TGTGCCAGCAGTGGAAGCGGGGCCTATGGCTACACCTTC	CASSGSGAYGYTF
.	TRBV27	TRBJ1-2	.	TGTGCCAGCAGTTTGTATTCATCCCCCTCTAACTATGGCTACACCTTC	CASSLYSSPSNYGYTF
.	TRBV6-2/TRBV6-3	TRBJ1-1	.	TGTGCCAGCAGTTACTCGACAAGCTTTGAAGCTTTCTTT	CASSYSTSFEAFF
.	TRBV20-1	TRBJ2-3	.	TGCAGTGCTAGTGCTCCAGGCTGGACCACAACGGATACGCAGTATTTT	CSASAPGWTTTDTQYF
.	TRBV12-5	TRBJ1-5	.	TGTGCTACCGGACCAGACAGGAATTATAGCAATCAGCCCCAGCATTTT	CATGPDRNYSNQPQHF
few	TRBV29-1	TRBJ1-1	.	TGCAGCGTTGACTCTGCGGAGGGCACTGAAGCTTTCTTT	CSVDSAEGTEAFF
.	TRBV28	TRBJ1-6	.	TGTGCCAGCAGTTTATTGGTTTTGGGGGGTTCACCCCTCCACTTT	CASSLLVLGGSPLHF
.	TRBV19	TRBJ1-1	.	TGTGCCAGTCAGGGGACCCTGAACACTGAAGCTTTCTTT	CASQGTLNTEAFF
few	TRBV15	TRBJ2-1	.	TGTGCCACCAAGGAAGAGCAGGGTCAATACAATGAGCAGTTCTTC	CATKEEQGQYNEQFF
.	TRBV7-2	TRBJ1-2	.	TGTGCCAGCAACTCCGGAGGGAACTATGGCTACACCTTC	CASNSGGNYGYTF
many	TRBV12-3/TRBV12-4	TRBJ1-2	TRBD1	TGTGCCAGCAGTTTGGACAGGGGCCACGGCTACACCTTC	CASSLDRGHGYTF
few	TRBV7-2	TRBJ2-2	.	TGTGCCAGCAGCCTAGGCCCAGCGATTAACACCGGGGAGCTGTTTTTT	CASSLGPAINTGELFF
few	TRBV29-1	TRBJ1-1	.	TGCAGCTCATCCGACCCTGGGGGTGAAGCTTTCTTT	CSSSDPGGEAFF
.	TRBV12-3/TRBV12-4	TRBJ2-7	TRBD1	TGTGCCAGCAGTTGGGACAGCGAGCAGTACTTC	CASSWDSEQYF
many	TRBV12-3/TRBV12-4	TRBJ1-1	.	TGTGCCAGCAGTTTAAACACAAACACTGAAGCTTTCTTT	CASSLNTNTEAFF
many	TRBV29-1	TRBJ2-7	TRBD2	TGCAGCGCCCGCAGCGGGGTCTACGAGCAGTACTTC	CSARSGVYEQYF
.	TRBV9	TRBJ2-1	TRBD2	TGTGCCAGCAACCCGTGGGCTAGCGGCTCCTACAATGAGCAGTTCTTC	CASNPWASGSYNEQFF
few	TRBV29-1	TRBJ2-7	.	TGCAGCGTTGTGGTTAGGGGCTACGAGCAGTACTTC	CSVVVRGYEQYF
.	TRBV6-2/TRBV6-3	TRBJ2-1	TRBD2	TGTGCCAGCAGTTATAGCGGGGGGGGAGGTGAGCAGTTCTTC	CASSYSGGGGEQFF
few	TRBV12-3/TRBV12-4	TRBJ1-3	.	TGTGCCAGCAGTGACACCGATACCCGAGGGTCGGGGCCCCAGTCTGGAAACACCATATATTTT	CASSDTDTRGSGPQSGNTIYF
few	TRBV7-9	TRBJ2-5	.	TGTGCCAGCAGCCGACCGACGGAGCAAGAGACCCAGTACTTC	CASSRPTEQETQYF
.	TRBV12-3/TRBV12-4	TRBJ2-1	TRBD2	TGTGCCGCGGGAGGCGGGAGTAACTACAATGAGCAGTTCTTC	CAAGGGSNYNEQFF
.	TRBV7-9	TRBJ2-7	.	TGTGCCAGCAGACCGGGACACACCCCTTGGGAGCAGTACTTC	CASRPGHTPWEQYF
.	TRBV6-2/TRBV6-3	TRBJ2-7	.	TGTGCCAGCAGTATACAGACCCACGAGCAGTACTTC	CASSIQTHEQYF
few	TRBV5-1	TRBJ2-1	TRBD2	TGCGCCAGCATGGGATCGACTAGCGTAGCTGAGCAGTTCTTC	CASMGSTSVAEQFF
few	TRBV7-2	TRBJ1-4	.	TGTGCCAGCAGCCCCAGCGGGGGGCTCGAAAAACTGTTTTTT	CASSPSGGLEKLFF
.	TRBV6-6	TRBJ1-1	.	TGTGCCAGCAGTTACGGTCAGACAGAAGCTTTCTTT	CASSYGQTEAFF
.	TRBV6-6	TRBJ2-1	.	TGTGCCAGCAGTTATTTAGGGCGTTTGGATGAGCAGTTCTTC	CASSYLGRLDEQFF
few	TRBV7-8	TRBJ2-5	TRBD2	TGTGCCAGCAGCTTACTAGCGGTCCAAGAGACCCAGTACTTC	CASSLLAVQETQYF
.	TRBV12-3/TRBV12-4	TRBJ1-2	TRBD1	TGTGCCAGCAGCTCTGGGCAGGGGGACTATGGCTACACCTTC	CASSSGQGDYGYTF
.	TRBV7-6	TRBJ2-3	.	TGTGCCAGCAGCTTATTGGGGAATACGCAGTATTTT	CASSLLGNTQYF
.	TRBV12-3/TRBV12-4	TRBJ2-7	.	TGTGCCAGCAGTTTTTATGTAGGTAAAAACTACGAGCAGTACTTC	CASSFYVGKNYEQYF